Here is one T cell receptor beta chain with its context. Next came a second PCR, run for roughly 6 to 11 cycles, which used a sample-barcoded 5' primer along with a J-beta primer mix. TCRdb re-called the 5' RACE reads through MiXCR, storing one row per CDR3 protein. This table holds about a million distinct CDR3 sequences, about two fifths found once. This sample was included in a study of blood T cells in healthy people across ages. Isolation of PBMCs gave at least 7 million cells per sample. Total RNA amounts of at least 6 micrograms were extracted per sample. Germline CDR1 reads SNHLY; CDR2 reads FYNNEI. This CDR3 is 15 amino acids long. V gave up 6 bases and J gave up 5 bases; unmatched junction bases: 7.

V gene TRBV2 combines with J gene TRBJ2-3; 11 bases are a match to TRBD2. This clonotype was obtained from a young man in good health. Sequenced: blood. The CDR3 sequence is CASSLTSGVGDTQYF. The CDR3 nucleotides are TGTGCCAGCAGCTTGACTAGCGGGGTCGGAGATACGCAGTATTTT.